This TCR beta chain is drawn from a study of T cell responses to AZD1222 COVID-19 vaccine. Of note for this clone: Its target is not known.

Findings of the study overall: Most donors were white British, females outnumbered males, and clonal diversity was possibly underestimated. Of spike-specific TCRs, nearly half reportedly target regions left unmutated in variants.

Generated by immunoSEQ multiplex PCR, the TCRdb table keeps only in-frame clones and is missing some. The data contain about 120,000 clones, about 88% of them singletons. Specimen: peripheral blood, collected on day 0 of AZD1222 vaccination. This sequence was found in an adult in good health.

The CDR3 sequence: CSVGPERPNTEAFF. For the CDR3, the DNA is TGCAGCGTTGGCCCGGAGAGGCCGAACACTGAAGCTTTCTTT. This chain links TRBV29-1 with TRBJ1-1; D ambiguous. CDR3 length equals 14 residues. V was clipped by 4 bases and J by 1 base, with 13 bases between them. The germline CDR1 and CDR2 sequences are SQVTM and ANQGSEA.